The clone carrying this T cell receptor (beta chain) has just a few counts. Mismatch with germline at one junction end may stem from a read error. This record comes from a study of identical twins. The CDR3 length is 13 residues. Germline lookup yields CDR1 SGHVS and CDR2 FNYEAQ. After template switching added a universal primer site, the resulting cDNA carried unique molecular identifiers. TCRdb re-called the 5' RACE reads through MiXCR, storing one row per CDR3 protein. The sample yields about 530,000 distinct CDR3 sequences, 20% to 25% seen once. The same data also contributed to another study, on yellow fever vaccine responses in identical twins.

The chain has TRBV7-6 and TRBJ2-1; possibly TRBD1 or TRBD2 for D (6 bases each). The TCR sequence derives from a woman aged 18-29 years in good health. Sequencing was carried out using CD4+ T cells sorted from blood. In DNA form, the CDR3 reads TGTGCCAGCAGCTTGGGTCCCGGGGGCGTGGGTATCTTC. This encodes CASSLGPGGVGIF.